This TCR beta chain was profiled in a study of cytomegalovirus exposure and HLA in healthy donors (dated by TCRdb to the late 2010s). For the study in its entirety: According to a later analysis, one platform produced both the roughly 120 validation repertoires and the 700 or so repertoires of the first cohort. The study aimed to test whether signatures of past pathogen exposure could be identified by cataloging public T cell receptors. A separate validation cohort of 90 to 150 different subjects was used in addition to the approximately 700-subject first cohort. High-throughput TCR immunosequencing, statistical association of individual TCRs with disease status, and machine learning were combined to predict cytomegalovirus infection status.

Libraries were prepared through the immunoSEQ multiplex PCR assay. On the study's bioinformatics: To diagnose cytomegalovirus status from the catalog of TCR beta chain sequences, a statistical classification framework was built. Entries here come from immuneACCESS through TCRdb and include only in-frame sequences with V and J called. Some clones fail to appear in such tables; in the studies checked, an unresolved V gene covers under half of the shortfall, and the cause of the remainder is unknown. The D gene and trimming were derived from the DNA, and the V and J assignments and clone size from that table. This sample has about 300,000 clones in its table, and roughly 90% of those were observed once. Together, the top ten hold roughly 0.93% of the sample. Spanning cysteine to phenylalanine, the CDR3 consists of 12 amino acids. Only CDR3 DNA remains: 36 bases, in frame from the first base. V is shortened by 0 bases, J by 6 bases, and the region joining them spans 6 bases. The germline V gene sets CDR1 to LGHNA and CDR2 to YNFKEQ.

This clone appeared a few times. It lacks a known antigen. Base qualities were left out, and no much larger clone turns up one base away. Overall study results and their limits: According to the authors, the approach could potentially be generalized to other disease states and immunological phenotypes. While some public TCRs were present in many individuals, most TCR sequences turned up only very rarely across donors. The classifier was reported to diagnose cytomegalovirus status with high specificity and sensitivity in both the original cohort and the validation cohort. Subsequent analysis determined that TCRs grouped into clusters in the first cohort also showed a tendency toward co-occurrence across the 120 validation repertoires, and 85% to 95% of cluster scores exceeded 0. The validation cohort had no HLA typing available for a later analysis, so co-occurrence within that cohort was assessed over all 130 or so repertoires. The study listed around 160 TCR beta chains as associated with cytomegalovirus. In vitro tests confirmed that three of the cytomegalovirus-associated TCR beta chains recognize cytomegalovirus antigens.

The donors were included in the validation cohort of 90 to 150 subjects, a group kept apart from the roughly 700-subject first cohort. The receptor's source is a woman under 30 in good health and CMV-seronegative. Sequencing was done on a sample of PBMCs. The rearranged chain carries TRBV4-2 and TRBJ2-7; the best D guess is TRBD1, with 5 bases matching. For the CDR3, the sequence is CASSQEGLEQYF. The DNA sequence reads TGTGCCAGCAGCCAAGAGGGGCTCGAGCAGTACTTC.